This T cell receptor (beta chain) derives from a study of control samples from healthy donors and cancer patients. TCRdb keeps only in-frame clones here, not all; method: immunoSEQ multiplex PCR. Of 98,000 or so clones in the sample, approximately 80% were seen once. Trimming stripped 1 base from V and 8 bases from J, with 15 bases between. Per germline, CDR1 SGHNT and CDR2 YYREEE (reference sequence). The CDR3 has 14 amino acids. This chain uses TRBV5-4 with TRBJ1-2; D uncertain. The sequenced sample consisted of blood. The origin of this receptor is a woman aged 25 to 39 in good health. As DNA, the CDR3 is TGTGCCAGCAGCTTGAGGGCCGGGTGGGAAGGCTACACCTTC. This encodes CASSLRAGWEGYTF.